This T cell receptor beta chain was sequenced in a study of cytomegalovirus exposure and HLA in healthy donors. Germline V gives CDR1 SGHTA, CDR2 FQGNSA. This CDR3 spans 12 amino acids. Trimming pared 1 base from V and 8 bases from J, leaving 8 bases between. TCRdb's copy holds only in-frame clones and misses some; the assay was immunoSEQ multiplex PCR. The top ten hold roughly a tenth of the sample, which has some 170,000 clones, roughly 84% seen once. Findings and limits, study-wide: Diagnosis of cytomegalovirus status made by the classifier reportedly showed high specificity and sensitivity. There were a few CMV-associated chains whose specificity for CMV antigens was confirmed in vitro.

This clone turned up a few times. Its matching antigen is unknown. The clonotype comes from a man aged 30-40 years in good health and CMV-seropositive. J is TRBJ1-2 and V is TRBV7-2, with D unclear. Material: PBMCs. Written as DNA, the CDR3 is TGTGCCAGCAGCTTAGTTGGGGAGGGCTACACCTTC. Protein: CASSLVGEGYTF.